Below, one TCR beta chain is given with its context. With 4 bases clipped from V and 0 bases from J, the junction kept 7 bases outside the gene matches. This CDR3 is 17 amino acids long. CDR1 and CDR2 from the germline V gene are SGHKS and YYEKEE (reference sequence). Profiled with immunoSEQ multiplex PCR; TCRdb holds only in-frame clones, not every one. Of about 93,000 clones in the sample, 75% to 90% were seen once. These data originate in a study of blood T cell repertoires in COVID-19. The sample was peripheral blood. The chain carries TRBV5-5 and TRBJ1-6, with 7 bases matching TRBD1. The sequence came from a human donor with active COVID-19. The donor label of this sample is uncertain. The CDR3 loop is CASSPAGGSSYNSPLHF. The CDR3 DNA follows: TGTGCCAGCAGCCCGGCAGGGGGAAGCTCCTATAATTCACCCCTCCACTTT.